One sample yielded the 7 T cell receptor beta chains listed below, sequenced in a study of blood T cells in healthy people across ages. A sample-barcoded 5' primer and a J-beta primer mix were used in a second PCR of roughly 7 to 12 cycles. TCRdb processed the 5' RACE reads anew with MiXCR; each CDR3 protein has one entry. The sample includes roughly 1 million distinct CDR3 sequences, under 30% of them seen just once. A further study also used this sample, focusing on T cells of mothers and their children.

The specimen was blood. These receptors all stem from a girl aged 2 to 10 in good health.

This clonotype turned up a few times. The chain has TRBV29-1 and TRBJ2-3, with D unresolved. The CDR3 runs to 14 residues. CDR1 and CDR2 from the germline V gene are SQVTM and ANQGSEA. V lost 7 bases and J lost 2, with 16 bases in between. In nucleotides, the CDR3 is TGCAGCGGTGGCGGCGGTCTCATCACAGATACGCAGTATTTT. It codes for CSGGGGLITDTQYF.

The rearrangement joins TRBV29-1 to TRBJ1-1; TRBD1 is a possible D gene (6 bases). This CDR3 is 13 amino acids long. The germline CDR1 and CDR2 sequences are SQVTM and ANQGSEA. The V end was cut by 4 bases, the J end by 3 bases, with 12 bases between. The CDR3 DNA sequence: TGCAGCGTTGTTGGGGGGCAGGACACTGAAGCTTTCTTT. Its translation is CSVVGGQDTEAFF. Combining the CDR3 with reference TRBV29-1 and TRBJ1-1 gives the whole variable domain SAVISQKPSRDICQRGTSLTIQCQVDSQVTMMFWYRQQPGQSLTLIATANQGSEATYESGFVIDKFPISRPNLTFSTLTVSNMSPEDSSIYLCSVVGGQDTEAFFGQGTRLTVV.

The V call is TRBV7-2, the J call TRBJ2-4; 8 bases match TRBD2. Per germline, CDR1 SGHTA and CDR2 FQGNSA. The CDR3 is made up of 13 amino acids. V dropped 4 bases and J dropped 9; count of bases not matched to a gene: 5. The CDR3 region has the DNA TGTGCCAGCAGCTCGCTCCGGGAGGGCATTCAGTACTTC. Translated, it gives CASSSLREGIQYF.

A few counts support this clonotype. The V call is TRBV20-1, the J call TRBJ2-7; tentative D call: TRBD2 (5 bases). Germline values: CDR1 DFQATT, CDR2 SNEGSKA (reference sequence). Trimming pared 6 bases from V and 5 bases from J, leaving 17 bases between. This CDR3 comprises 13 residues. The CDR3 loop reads CSAPVSGLDEQYF. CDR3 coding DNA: TGCAGTGCCCCAGTTTCCGGACTCGACGAGCAGTACTTC.

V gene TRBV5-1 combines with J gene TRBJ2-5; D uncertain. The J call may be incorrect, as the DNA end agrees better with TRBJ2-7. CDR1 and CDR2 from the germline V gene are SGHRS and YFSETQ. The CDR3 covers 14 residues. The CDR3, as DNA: TGCGCCAGCACCTACGAGACAAATCTCTACGAGCAGTACTTC. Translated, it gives CASTYETNLYEQYF.

The CDR3 DNA is TGTGCCACCAGTGAAGGAACAGGGGGCTACGAGCAGTACTTC. Translated: CATSEGTGGYEQYF. The chain links TRBV15 to TRBJ2-5; 8 nucleotides line up with TRBD1. The J call could be wrong; TRBJ2-7 is a better fit for the DNA end. Germline V CDR1 and CDR2: LNHNV, YYDKDF (reference sequence). This CDR3 contains 14 residues.

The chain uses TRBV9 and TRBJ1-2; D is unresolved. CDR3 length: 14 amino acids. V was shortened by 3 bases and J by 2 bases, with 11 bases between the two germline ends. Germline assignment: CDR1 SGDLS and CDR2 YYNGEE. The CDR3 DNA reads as TGTGCCAGCAGCGGAGGGAGAAGCAACTATGGCTACACCTTC. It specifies CASSGGRSNYGYTF.